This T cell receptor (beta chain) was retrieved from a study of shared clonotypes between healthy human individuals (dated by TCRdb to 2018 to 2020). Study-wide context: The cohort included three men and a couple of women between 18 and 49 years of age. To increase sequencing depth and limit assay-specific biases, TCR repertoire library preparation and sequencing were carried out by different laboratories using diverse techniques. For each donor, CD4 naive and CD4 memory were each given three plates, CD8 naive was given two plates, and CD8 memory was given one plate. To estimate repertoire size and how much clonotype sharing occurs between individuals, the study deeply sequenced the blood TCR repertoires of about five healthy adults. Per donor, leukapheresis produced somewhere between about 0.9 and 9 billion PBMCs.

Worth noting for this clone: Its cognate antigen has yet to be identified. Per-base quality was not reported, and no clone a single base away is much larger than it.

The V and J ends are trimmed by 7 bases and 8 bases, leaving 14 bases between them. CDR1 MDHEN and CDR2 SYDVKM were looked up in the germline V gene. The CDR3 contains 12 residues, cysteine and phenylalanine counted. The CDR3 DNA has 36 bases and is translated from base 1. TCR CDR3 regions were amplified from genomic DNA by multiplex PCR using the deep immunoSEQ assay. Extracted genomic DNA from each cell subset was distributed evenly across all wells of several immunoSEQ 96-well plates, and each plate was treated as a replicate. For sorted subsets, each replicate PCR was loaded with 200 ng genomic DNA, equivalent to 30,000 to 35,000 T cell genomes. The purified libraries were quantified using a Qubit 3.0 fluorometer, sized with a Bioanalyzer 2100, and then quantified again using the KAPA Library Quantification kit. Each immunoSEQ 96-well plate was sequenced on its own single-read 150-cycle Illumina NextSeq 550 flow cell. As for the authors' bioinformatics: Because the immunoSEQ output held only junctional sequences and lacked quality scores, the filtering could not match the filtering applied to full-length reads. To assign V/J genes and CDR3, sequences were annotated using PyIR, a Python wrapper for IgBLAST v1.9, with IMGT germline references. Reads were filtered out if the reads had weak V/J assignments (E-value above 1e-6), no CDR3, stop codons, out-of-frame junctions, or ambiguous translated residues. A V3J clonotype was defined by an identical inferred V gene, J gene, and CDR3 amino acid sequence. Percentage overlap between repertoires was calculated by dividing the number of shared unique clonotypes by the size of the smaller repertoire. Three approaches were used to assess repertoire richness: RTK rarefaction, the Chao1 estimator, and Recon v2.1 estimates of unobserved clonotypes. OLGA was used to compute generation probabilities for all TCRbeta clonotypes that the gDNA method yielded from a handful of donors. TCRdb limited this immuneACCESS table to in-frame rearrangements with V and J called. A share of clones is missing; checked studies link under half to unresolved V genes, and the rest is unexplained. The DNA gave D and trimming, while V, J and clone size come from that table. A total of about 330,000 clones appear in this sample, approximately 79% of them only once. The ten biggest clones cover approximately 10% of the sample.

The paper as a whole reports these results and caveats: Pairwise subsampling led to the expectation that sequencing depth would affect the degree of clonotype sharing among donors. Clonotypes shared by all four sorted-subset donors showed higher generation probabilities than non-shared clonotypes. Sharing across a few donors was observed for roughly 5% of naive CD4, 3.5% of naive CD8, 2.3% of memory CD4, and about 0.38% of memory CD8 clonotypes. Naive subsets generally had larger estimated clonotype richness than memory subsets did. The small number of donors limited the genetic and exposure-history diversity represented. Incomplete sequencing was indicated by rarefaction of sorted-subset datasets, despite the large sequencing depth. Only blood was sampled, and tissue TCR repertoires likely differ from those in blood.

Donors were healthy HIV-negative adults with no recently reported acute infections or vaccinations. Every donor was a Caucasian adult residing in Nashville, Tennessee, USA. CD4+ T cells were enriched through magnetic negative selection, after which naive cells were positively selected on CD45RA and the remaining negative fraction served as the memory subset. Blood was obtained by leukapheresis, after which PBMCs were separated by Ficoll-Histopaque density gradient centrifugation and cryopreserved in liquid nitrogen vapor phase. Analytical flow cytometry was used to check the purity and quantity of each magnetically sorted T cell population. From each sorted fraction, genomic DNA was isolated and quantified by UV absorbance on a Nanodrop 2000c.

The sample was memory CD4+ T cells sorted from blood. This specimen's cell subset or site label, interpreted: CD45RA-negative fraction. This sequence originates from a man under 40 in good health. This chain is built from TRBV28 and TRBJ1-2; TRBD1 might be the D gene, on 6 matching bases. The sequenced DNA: TGTGCCAGCATGGGGGCAGGGCAGGGCTACACCTTC. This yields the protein CASMGAGQGYTF.